This TCR beta chain was identified in a study of blood T cell repertoires in COVID-19. Study background: From T cells, B-cell-depleted T cells, or PBMCs came the material, which was cDNA or gDNA.

Trimming left V 4 bases short and J 7 bases short, with 17 bases between. Germline values: CDR1 SGHRS, CDR2 YFSETQ. The CDR3 has 14 residues. Per the authors' pipeline: Reference gene primer amplification yielded estimated nucleated cell counts. The data were produced by immunoSEQ multiplex PCR, yet TCRdb's version contains in-frame clones alone and is incomplete. The V and J calls and clone size are taken from that table; D and trimming were inferred from the DNA. This table holds about 75,000 clones, roughly 90% found once. This clonotype originated in a woman in her forties or fifties with acute or convalescent COVID-19. The chain joins TRBV5-1 to TRBJ1-1; TRBD1 might be the D (6 bases). The specimen sequenced was peripheral blood. For the CDR3, the DNA is TGCGCCAGCAGCCCGAGGACAGACTCCAATGAAGCTTTCTTT. Its protein product is CASSPRTDSNEAFF.